The 8 T cell receptor beta chains below were found in one sample sequenced in a study of tumor-infiltrating lymphocytes in primary liver carcinoma. cDNA specific to TCR beta was made from about 550 ng of total RNA, with a constant-region primer employed for priming. Sequencing libraries for TCR beta derived from three nested multiplex PCR rounds that used slightly modified ARM-PCR. TRBV1-TRBV30 forward primers paired with a C-beta reverse primer were used in the first two PCR rounds, which ran around 10 cycles each. TCRdb reanalysed the multiplex PCR reads using MiXCR and keeps one entry per CDR3 protein. The data hold around 190,000 distinct CDR3 sequences, with approximately 86% observed a single time. The source material, about 19-30 mg of unsorted bulk tissue, was used to co-extract RNA and DNA. The material sequenced was tumor tissue from primary liver carcinoma. The origin of the receptors is a man aged 35-49 years with primary liver carcinoma and hepatitis B virus infection.

This clonotype was found once. Sequence at one end of the junction differs from germline and may be a read error. The rearrangement joins TRBV28 to TRBJ2-5; the D is unclear. Germline V gene sequence: CDR1 MDHEN, CDR2 SYDVKM. The CDR3 contains 15 residues. Here the CDR3 DNA reads TGTACCAGCAGCACGTCCCAGGTGGCAGTGGGGACCCAGTACTTC. It specifies CTSSTSQVAVGTQYF.

The V call is TRBV11-2, the J call TRBJ2-7, with 7 bases matching TRBD1. In germline, CDR1 is SGHAT, CDR2 FQNNGV. The CDR3 spans 15 residues. The trim removed 5 bases at V and 6 bases at J, leaving 13 bases unmatched. CDR3 sequence reads: CASSIRWTGEIEQYF. For the CDR3, the DNA is TGTGCCAGCAGCATACGATGGACAGGTGAAATCGAGCAGTACTTC.

Turning to this clonotype: No conserved phenylalanine or tryptophan is present at the end of the CDR3, so a read error is the likely explanation. The chain couples TRBV29-1 to TRBJ2-1; 10 bases are shared with TRBD2. Per the germline V gene, CDR1 is SQVTM and CDR2 is ANQGSEA. The CDR3 is 14 amino acids. V lost 6 bases to trimming and J lost 13 bases; unmatched junction nucleotides: 15. The CDR3 DNA follows: TGCAGCGTCGGAGCGGGAGGGCCGCGGCGTGACCAGTTCCTC. Translation: CSVGAGGPRRDQFL.

Comments on this clonotype: Since the CDR3 does not end with the conserved phenylalanine or tryptophan, this likely comes from a read error. The chain has TRBV11-2 and TRBJ2-1; 7 bases are a match to TRBD2. The CDR3 extends over 15 amino acids. CDR1 and CDR2 from the germline V gene are SGHAT and FQNNGV. The CDR3 here is CASNFSGPLDNDQFL. The CDR3 bases are TGTGCCAGCAACTTTAGCGGGCCACTCGACAATGATCAGTTCTTG.

Points on this clonotype: Since no conserved phenylalanine or tryptophan closes the CDR3, a read error is the likely cause. For the CDR3, the DNA is TGCGTCGTTGAATCCGCGATGGGTAGATCGGAGACCCAGTACTAC. Its translation is CVVESAMGRSETQYY. The chain couples TRBV29-1 to TRBJ2-5; unclear D gene. This CDR3 region has 15 residues. Germline assignment: CDR1 SQVTM and CDR2 ANQGSEA.

Comments on this clonotype: The CDR3 carries no conserved terminal phenylalanine or tryptophan, so it likely arises from a read error. This rearrangement joins TRBV6-6 to TRBJ1-6; maybe TRBD1 (6 bases). From germline, CDR1 is MNHNY and CDR2 SVGAGI (reference sequence). Trimming pared 6 bases from V and 6 bases from J, leaving 15 bases between. This CDR3 is built from 15 residues. CDR3 nucleotides: TGTGCCAGCAGACCCTCACAGGGTGTTAATTCACCCCTCCACATT. Translation: CASRPSQGVNSPLHI.

On this clonotype itself: At one end the junction does not follow the germline gene, possibly because of a read error. The chain couples TRBV6-5 to TRBJ1-1; no clear D. Germline loops: CDR1 MNHEY, CDR2 SVGAGI. There are 13 residues in the CDR3. The CDR3 DNA follows: TGTGCCAGCGGTTCCTCAACAATCACTGAAGTTTTCTTT. Translating it yields CASGSSTITEVFF.

This clonotype was seen just once. At one boundary the junction diverges from the germline segment, which might be a read error. The chain combines TRBV6-1 with TRBJ2-7; the match to TRBD2 covers 10 bases. This CDR3 comprises 16 residues. Germline values: CDR1 MNHNS, CDR2 SASEGT. The chain's CDR3 is CASSHRAGGPPYEQYF. CDR3 coding DNA: TGTGCCAGCAGTCATCGAGCGGGAGGGCCTCCCTACGAACAGTACTTC.